The entry below gives a single T cell receptor beta chain sequence along with its context. The antigen is undetermined. The data were obtained in a study of T cell responses to AZD1222 COVID-19 vaccine. Regarding the study as a whole: Among spike-specific TCRs, nearly half reportedly target unmutated variant regions. Donors in the cohort were predominantly white British and more often female, and clonal diversity was possibly underestimated. It was only after the peak T cell response that any repertoires were sampled. Spike was spanned by vaccine-associated CD4 TCRs, which were dominant at 160-218 and 743-854.

The CDR3 is 16 amino acids. Germline CDR1 and CDR2: SGHDT and YYEEEE. Trimming at V came to 5 bases and at J to 4 bases, leaving 14 bases not matched to a gene. Method: immunoSEQ multiplex PCR; TCRdb's copy keeps in-frame clones and lacks some. Here the sample spans 95,000 to 150,000 clones, about 90% being singletons. This receptor was identified in an adult in good health. Sequences were derived from peripheral blood, sampled on day 0 of AZD1222 vaccination. The V gene is TRBV5-6, the J gene TRBJ2-7, with TRBD1 matching over 8 bases. The CDR3 is CASRTYGTGDSYEQYF. In DNA, the CDR3 is TGTGCCAGCAGAACGTACGGGACAGGAGACTCTTACGAGCAGTACTTC.